What follows is one TCR beta chain and its context. The antigen is not known. The data stem from a study of stem cell transplantation in POMP-related autoinflammatory disease. Study observations and caveats: In PRAID patients, the number of distinct TRB V-J gene pairings was restricted.

This CDR3 is 13 amino acids long. V was trimmed by 1 base and J by 11 bases, leaving 13 bases between them. CDR1 and CDR2 (germline): LGHDT, YNNKEL (reference sequence). The method was immunoSEQ multiplex PCR; TCRdb's version includes in-frame clones alone and lacks a portion of them. The sample lists over 60,000 clones; approximately 91% were seen once. This clonotype was obtained from a human patient with POMP-related autoinflammation and immune dysregulation (PRAID). Some of the T cells might come from the graft donor. The sample consisted of CD4+ T cells from PBMCs, taken after stem cell transplantation. V usage is TRBV3-1 (or the pseudogene TRBV3-2) and J usage is TRBJ2-3; D gene unclear. The CDR3 spells CASSQADSVLQYF. The CDR3 DNA reads TGTGCCAGCAGCCAAGCTGACTCTGTGTTGCAGTATTTT.